Here is one TCR beta chain with its context. The sample belongs to a study of cytomegalovirus exposure and HLA in healthy donors. Study context: As an earlier analysis found, around 200 million T cells yielded 90 million to 140 million unique TCR beta sequences.

Germline V gives CDR1 MNHEY, CDR2 SVGAGI. Trimming took 10 bases from V and 5 from J; bases not matched to a gene: 6. The CDR3 loop spans 14 amino acids. PCR was performed using 60 Vbeta and 13 Jbeta primers. Here immunoSEQ multiplex PCR was the method, and the copy in TCRdb shows in-frame clones only, minus some. The profile covers approximately 110,000 clones, with roughly 70% appearing a single time and about 11% taken by the ten largest. The specimen sequenced was PBMCs. The rearrangement links TRBV6-5 to TRBJ2-2, with 11 bases that match TRBD1. The sequence derives from a man aged 35 to 55 in good health and CMV-seropositive. In DNA, the CDR3 is TGTGCCACCAGGACAGGGGGCAATACCGGGGAGCTGTTTTTT. Residues: CATRTGGNTGELFF.